Following are 32 T cell receptor beta chains from one sample sequenced in a study of blood T cell repertoires in COVID-19. Profiled with immunoSEQ multiplex PCR; TCRdb holds only in-frame clones, not every one. Of about 59,000 clones listed, approximately 79% are singletons. The material sequenced was peripheral blood. Receptors originate from a woman in her sixties or seventies with acute or convalescent COVID-19.

The V and J genes are TRBV19 and TRBJ1-6; 10 positions match TRBD1. The CDR3 spans 15 residues. Germline CDR1 is LNHDA and CDR2 is SQIVND (reference sequence). Losses at the gene ends were 0 bases for V and 10 bases for J; bases not matched to a gene: 3. The CDR3 DNA is TGTGCCAGTAGTATAGACGGGACAGGGGCGTCACCCCTCCACTTT. Translated, it gives CASSIDGTGASPLHF.

The V gene is TRBV30, the J gene TRBJ1-2; D is possibly TRBD1 (6 bases). V was clipped by 5 bases and J by 8 bases, with 21 bases between them. In germline, CDR1 is GTSNPN, CDR2 SVGIG (reference sequence). The CDR3 spans 14 residues. CDR3 DNA sequence: TGTGCCTGGTCCCCAGGGGCCAACTCGGGGGGCTACACCTTC. Translating it yields CAWSPGANSGGYTF.

This clone was recorded once. This chain joins TRBV2 and TRBJ2-3; TRBD2 aligns across 7 bases. The CDR3 is made up of 13 amino acids. Germline CDR1 and CDR2: SNHLY and FYNNEI. The V gene end was trimmed by 6 bases and the J gene end by 2 bases; junction bases not matched to a gene: 2. The CDR3 nucleotides read TGTGCCAGCAGGCTAGCGGACACAGATACGCAGTATTTT. This encodes CASRLADTDTQYF.

The chain uses TRBV24-1 and TRBJ2-3; D gene unclear. Germline values: CDR1 KGHDR, CDR2 SFDVKD. The CDR3 loop spans 11 amino acids. The V and J ends lost 5 bases and 6 bases respectively, with 5 bases between them. The CDR3 DNA is TGTGCCACCAGTGCCCTGGATACGCAGTATTTT. As protein: CATSALDTQYF.

This chain connects TRBV5-4 to TRBJ2-4, with TRBD2 as a possible D gene (5 bases). The CDR3 loop spans 14 amino acids. V lost 7 bases and J lost 6, with 17 bases in between. Germline V gene data show CDR1 as SGHNT and CDR2 as YYREEE (reference sequence). The CDR3 is CASSQTGRGNIQYF. The CDR3 nucleotides are TGTGCCAGCTCTCAGACCGGACGGGGAAACATTCAGTACTTC.

The chain couples TRBV7-5 to TRBJ1-2; the DNA was not compared with TRBD1, the D call given in the table. TRBV7-5 is assigned pseudogene status. The CDR3 runs 12 residues. DNA of the CDR3: TGTGTCAGCCCACAGGGGGCGCGAGGCTACACCTTC. Translated, it gives CVSPQGARGYTF.

This clone came up a few times. This sequence joins TRBV5-1 and TRBJ2-7, with D perhaps matching TRBD2 (5 bases). CDR3 length equals 14 residues. V lost 4 bases to trimming and J lost 2 bases, with 13 bases between them. Per germline, CDR1 SGHRS and CDR2 YFSETQ. CDR3 DNA: TGCGCCAGCAGCCCAGGATCCGGGACCTACGAGCAGTACTTC. Amino acid sequence: CASSPGSGTYEQYF.

The chain employs TRBV11-1 and TRBJ2-1; a weak D match, TRBD2 (7 bases). This CDR3 region has 15 residues. The ends were cut back, 2 bases at V and 9 bases at J, with 17 bases in the middle. Germline V gene data show CDR1 as SGHAT and CDR2 as FQDESV (reference sequence). In nucleotides, the CDR3 is TGTGCCAGCAGCTTATCCCGGGGGGCTCGGGTTGAGCAGTTCTTC. Translating it yields CASSLSRGARVEQFF. Full variable domain (outside the CDR3, taken from reference TRBV11-1 and TRBJ2-1): EAEVAQSPRYKITEKSQAVAFWCDPISGHATLYWYRQILGQGPELLVQFQDESVVDDSQLPKDRFSAERLKGVDSTLKIQPAELGDSAMYLCASSLSRGARVEQFFGPGTRLTVL.

This clone appeared a single time. This sequence joins TRBV5-4 and TRBJ2-1; D may be TRBD2 (6 bases). Trimming removed 5 bases from V and 0 bases from J, with 12 bases in between. Germline V gene sequence: CDR1 SGHNT, CDR2 YYREEE (reference sequence). The CDR3 covers 15 residues. The CDR3 sequence: CASSRQAGSYNEQFF. The CDR3 nucleotides are TGTGCCAGCAGTCGCCAAGCGGGCTCCTACAATGAGCAGTTCTTC.

This sequence joins TRBV19 and TRBJ1-5; 7 bases fit TRBD1. The CDR3 contains 18 residues. Looked up from germline, CDR1 is LNHDA and CDR2 is SQIVND (reference sequence). V was pared by 1 base and J by 0 bases, with 9 bases of the junction left unmatched. The CDR3 is CASSIGQGQGRSNQPQHF. CDR3 DNA: TGTGCCAGTAGTATAGGACAGGGCCAAGGACGTAGCAATCAGCCCCAGCATTTT.

The J gene is TRBJ2-7, the V gene TRBV19, with 12 bases matching TRBD2. CDR3 length equals 14 residues. Per germline, CDR1 LNHDA and CDR2 SQIVND (reference sequence). The ends lost 8 bases at V and 4 bases at J; junction bases unmatched: 6. CDR3 coding DNA: TGTGCCAGTTCGGGACTAGCGGGCCTATACGAGCAGTACTTC. The encoded protein is CASSGLAGLYEQYF.

This sequence joins TRBV5-1 and TRBJ2-2; 11 bases are a match to TRBD2. The CDR3 loop spans 15 amino acids. Germline CDR1 is SGHRS and CDR2 is YFSETQ. J was trimmed by 5 bases and V by 4 bases; bases with no gene match: 4. The chain's CDR3 is CASSVTSGGTGELFF. The CDR3 DNA follows: TGCGCCAGCAGCGTAACTAGCGGGGGTACCGGGGAGCTGTTTTTT.

This clone was picked up a small number of times. The CDR3 sequence: CASSPPGVSGNTIYF. The CDR3 DNA is TGTGCCAGCAGCCCACCGGGGGTCTCTGGAAACACCATATATTTT. The chain joins TRBV7-9 to TRBJ1-3, with a tentative D call TRBD1 (5 bases). V was clipped by 5 bases and J by 0 bases, with 11 bases between them. Germline V gene sequence: CDR1 SEHNR, CDR2 FQNEAQ (reference sequence). The CDR3 consists of 15 residues.

This chain connects TRBV12-3 or TRBV12-4 to TRBJ1-1; 7 bases are a match to TRBD1. The CDR3 consists of 11 residues. In nucleotides, the CDR3 is TGTGGAGGGGGCTCGGGCACTGAAGCTTTCTTT. Translating gives CGGGSGTEAFF.

This clone came up a few times. V is TRBV28 and J is TRBJ1-5; 7 bases fit TRBD1. The CDR3 has 15 amino acids. J was trimmed by 2 bases and V by 3 bases; bases with no gene match: 4. Germline CDR1 MDHEN, CDR2 SYDVKM. The CDR3 protein is CASSFPGQGNQPQHF. The DNA of the CDR3 is TGTGCCAGCAGTTTCCCTGGACAGGGCAATCAGCCCCAGCATTTT.

This clone was seen more than once but under ten times. This chain connects TRBV10-2 to TRBJ2-6; possible D gene TRBD2, 5 bases. This CDR3 has 16 residues. V was shortened by 5 bases and J by 5 bases, with 16 bases between the two germline ends. Germline loops: CDR1 WSHSY, CDR2 SAAADI. CDR3 nucleotides: TGCGCCAGCAGTTCTCCTCCCGGGGATAGGGCCAACGTCCTGACTTTC. Its protein is CASSSPPGDRANVLTF.

The CDR3 DNA is TGTGCCAGCAGCCAAGCGGCTAGCGGGGGGGCGAGTGAGCAGTTCTTC. Protein: CASSQAASGGASEQFF. This sequence joins TRBV4-2 and TRBJ2-1, with 12 bases aligning to TRBD2. This CDR3 has 16 amino acids. Germline assignment: CDR1 LGHNA and CDR2 YNFKEQ. V was clipped by 1 base and J by 9 bases; unmatched bases: 7.

The chain carries TRBV19 and TRBJ2-6, with a possible D match to TRBD2 (6 bases). V shed 1 base and J shed 0 bases, with 16 bases lying between them. Germline lookup yields CDR1 LNHDA and CDR2 SQIVND (reference sequence). The length of the CDR3 is 19 residues. The CDR3 region has the DNA TGTGCCAGTAGTATAGGAGGGGACTTCTACCACTCTGGGGCCAACGTCCTGACTTTC. This gives the protein CASSIGGDFYHSGANVLTF.

The CDR3 coding sequence is TGCGCCAGCAGCCTCGGGACAGCAGGAAACACCATATATTTT. Amino acid sequence: CASSLGTAGNTIYF. The chain couples TRBV5-1 to TRBJ1-3, with 7 bases matching TRBD1. The J segment lost 4 bases and the V segment lost 4 bases, leaving 5 bases of the junction unmatched. CDR3 size: 14 residues. Germline assignment: CDR1 SGHRS and CDR2 YFSETQ. Full variable domain (remainder filled in from reference TRBV5-1 and TRBJ1-3): KAGVTQTPRYLIKTRGQQVTLSCSPISGHRSVSWYQQTPGQGLQFLFEYFSETQRNKGNFPGRFSGRQFSNSRSEMNVSTLELGDSALYLCASSLGTAGNTIYFGEGSWLTVV.

The rearrangement joins TRBV6-5 to TRBJ1-1; D remains unclear. V was clipped by 6 bases and J by 5 bases, with 16 bases between them. The CDR3 covers 14 residues. Looked up from germline, CDR1 is MNHEY and CDR2 is SVGAGI. The CDR3 nucleotides are TGTGCCAGCAGACCGGGATCCATGGGGACTGAAGCTTTCTTT. Translation gives CASRPGSMGTEAFF.

This sequence joins TRBV13 and TRBJ1-4; TRBD1 is a possible D gene (6 bases). V was shortened by 7 bases and J by 3 bases, with 15 bases between the two germline ends. CDR1 and CDR2 (germline): PRHDT, FYEKMQ (reference sequence). CDR3 length: 15 residues. CDR3 nucleotides: TGTGCCAGCACCGAATGGGGGGGCTCTAATGAAAAACTGTTTTTT. It encodes CASTEWGGSNEKLFF.

The genes are TRBV7-9 and TRBJ1-3; D unresolved. Germline CDR1 reads SEHNR; CDR2 reads FQNEAQ (reference sequence). V gave up 5 bases and J gave up 4 bases, with 12 bases separating them. The CDR3 runs 14 residues. The CDR3 protein is CASSGPGGGNTIYF. Written as DNA, the CDR3 is TGTGCCAGCAGCGGCCCCGGCGGAGGAAACACCATATATTTT. Full variable domain (missing parts from reference TRBV7-9 and TRBJ1-3): DTGVSQNPRHKITKRGQNVTFRCDPISEHNRLYWYRQTLGQGPEFLTYFQNEAQLEKSRLLSDRFSAERPKGSFSTLEIQRTEQGDSAMYLCASSGPGGGNTIYFGEGSWLTVV.

J is TRBJ2-7 and V is TRBV5-1, with 8 bases identical to TRBD2. This CDR3 has 15 amino acids. The junction had 8 bases not matched to a gene; V was cut back by 4 bases and J by 2 bases. The V gene's germline CDR1 is SGHRS and CDR2 YFSETQ. In DNA form, the CDR3 reads TGCGCCAGCAGCCCGGGACTAGTAATTGCCTACGAGCAGTACTTC. Protein sequence: CASSPGLVIAYEQYF. Full variable domain (rest looked up from reference TRBV5-1 and TRBJ2-7): KAGVTQTPRYLIKTRGQQVTLSCSPISGHRSVSWYQQTPGQGLQFLFEYFSETQRNKGNFPGRFSGRQFSNSRSEMNVSTLELGDSALYLCASSPGLVIAYEQYFGPGTRLTVT.

This chain connects TRBV23-1 to TRBJ2-1; tentatively, D is TRBD2 (6 bases). TRBV23-1 is noted as an ORF with a role that remains uncertain. Trimming pared 7 bases from V and 12 bases from J, leaving 16 bases between. This CDR3 is 12 amino acids long. The CDR3 sequence is CASTPKGTPQFF. The CDR3 DNA reads as TGCGCCAGCACTCCAAAGGGGACTCCGCAGTTCTTC.

The chain couples TRBV6-1 to TRBJ1-2, with a tentative D call TRBD1 (5 bases). Germline V gene data show CDR1 as MNHNS and CDR2 as SASEGT. Trimming removed 3 bases at V and 2 bases at J, with 10 bases between. The CDR3 consists of 14 residues. CDR3 bases: TGTGCCAGCAGTGAGGGGGGTGGGAACTATGGCTACACCTTC. Its translation is CASSEGGGNYGYTF.

This chain joins TRBV7-3 and TRBJ2-3; D is unresolved. Per germline, CDR1 SGHTA and CDR2 FQGTGA. V was clipped by 5 bases and J by 2 bases, with 11 bases between them. CDR3 size: 14 residues. The CDR3 sequence is CASSGPPPTDTQYF. The CDR3 DNA reads TGTGCCAGCAGCGGCCCGCCCCCCACAGATACGCAGTATTTT.

The J gene is TRBJ1-1, the V gene TRBV19; possibly TRBD1 for D (6 bases). This CDR3 is 14 amino acids long. V lost 3 bases and J lost 1, with 9 bases in between. The germline gives CDR1 LNHDA, CDR2 SQIVND (reference sequence). The CDR3 DNA follows: TGTGCCAGTAGTATTCAGGGGCCGAACACTGAAGCTTTCTTT. This encodes CASSIQGPNTEAFF.

The CDR3 nucleotides are TGTGCCAGCAGCTCCGTTAGTAGTCCGCGCACCGGGGAGCTGTTTTTT. Protein sequence: CASSSVSSPRTGELFF. The chain uses TRBV7-2 and TRBJ2-2; no clear D gene. Looked up from germline, CDR1 is SGHTA and CDR2 is FQGNSA. CDR3 length: 16 residues. The ends were cut back, 4 bases at V and 4 bases at J, with 16 bases in the middle.

This chain connects TRBV28 to TRBJ1-2; 11 bases fit TRBD1. Germline assignment: CDR1 MDHEN and CDR2 SYDVKM. There are 16 residues in the CDR3. Trimming removed 7 bases from V and 5 bases from J; junction bases left unmatched: 12. CDR3 in amino acids: CASKPQGTGGGYGYTF. In nucleotides, the CDR3 is TGTGCCAGCAAACCACAGGGGACAGGGGGTGGGTATGGCTACACCTTC.

The rearrangement links TRBV7-9 to TRBJ2-1; D ambiguous. In germline, CDR1 is SEHNR, CDR2 FQNEAQ (reference sequence). CDR3 length equals 15 residues. V was trimmed by 1 base and J by 6 bases, leaving 13 bases between them. CDR3 sequence reads: CASSLGSPSVNEQFF. CDR3 nucleotide sequence: TGTGCCAGCAGCTTAGGGTCACCCTCGGTCAATGAGCAGTTCTTC.

This chain uses TRBV6-2 or TRBV6-3 with TRBJ2-2, with D maybe TRBD1 (6 bases). The CDR3 covers 14 residues. With 5 bases removed from V and 4 bases from J, the gap between germline ends came to 11 bases. CDR1 and CDR2 (germline): MNHEY, SVGEGT. The CDR3 here is CASSNTGTTGELFF. In nucleotides, the CDR3 is TGTGCCAGCAGTAATACAGGGACCACCGGGGAGCTGTTTTTT.

This chain connects TRBV11-2 to TRBJ1-1; 7 positions match TRBD1. From germline, CDR1 is SGHAT and CDR2 FQNNGV. V lost 3 bases to trimming and J lost 0 bases; unmatched junction nucleotides: 1. This CDR3 is 14 amino acids long. CDR3 in DNA: TGTGCCAGCAGCTTGACAGGGTTGAACACTGAAGCTTTCTTT. The encoded protein is CASSLTGLNTEAFF.